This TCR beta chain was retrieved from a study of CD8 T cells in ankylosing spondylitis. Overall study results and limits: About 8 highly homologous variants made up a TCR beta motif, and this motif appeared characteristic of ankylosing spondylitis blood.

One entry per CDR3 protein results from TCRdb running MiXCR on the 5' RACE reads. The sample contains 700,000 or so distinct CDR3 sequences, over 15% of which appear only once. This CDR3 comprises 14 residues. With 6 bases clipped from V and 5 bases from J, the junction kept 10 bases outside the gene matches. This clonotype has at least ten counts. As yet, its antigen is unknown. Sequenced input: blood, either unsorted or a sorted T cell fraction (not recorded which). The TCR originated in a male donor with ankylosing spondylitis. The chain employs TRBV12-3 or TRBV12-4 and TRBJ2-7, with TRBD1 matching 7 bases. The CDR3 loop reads CASRMGQGDHEQYF. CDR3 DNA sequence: TGTGCCAGCAGGATGGGGCAGGGGGACCACGAGCAGTACTTC.